This TCR beta chain was sequenced during a study of blood T cells in healthy people across ages. This clonotype showed up just a few times. Next came a second PCR, run for roughly 7 to 12 cycles, which used a sample-barcoded 5' primer along with a J-beta primer mix. From the 5' RACE reads, TCRdb called clonotypes with MiXCR, one entry per CDR3 protein. The sample yields some 1.7 million distinct CDR3 sequences, under 30% seen once. The CDR3 loop spans 14 amino acids. V gave up 3 bases and J gave up 4 bases; unmatched junction bases: 8. Germline CDR1 reads SQVTM; CDR2 reads ANQGSEA. The receptor was isolated from a woman aged 30 to 39 in good health. This chain connects TRBV29-1 to TRBJ2-7; 8 bases agree with TRBD1. Sequenced: blood. The CDR3: CSVDPTGAAYEQYF. The CDR3 bases are TGCAGCGTTGACCCGACAGGGGCAGCGTACGAGCAGTACTTC.